These 23 T cell receptor beta chains originate from one sample sequenced in a study of blood T cells in healthy people across ages. PCR was performed a second time for about 6 to 12 cycles using a sample-barcoded 5' primer and a J-beta primer mix. TCRdb analysed the 5' RACE reads with MiXCR anew, one entry per CDR3 protein. The table includes some 930,000 distinct CDR3 sequences, 25% to 30% detected once. These sequences were also reported in another study, on T cells of mothers and their children.

Sequenced input: blood. These receptors came from a woman aged 40 to 49 in good health.

In its sample, this clonotype was seen a few times. V is TRBV24-1 and J is TRBJ2-3; no definite D call. Trimming left V 3 bases short and J 0 bases short, with 12 bases between. CDR1 and CDR2 from the germline V gene are KGHDR and SFDVKD. There are 16 residues in the CDR3. CDR3 loop: CATSDVTPTSTDTQYF. The DNA of the CDR3 is TGTGCCACCAGTGATGTTACACCTACTAGCACAGATACGCAGTATTTT.

This clonotype was found many times. The chain couples TRBV19 to TRBJ2-6; TRBD1 agrees at 7 bases. The germline V gene has CDR1 LNHDA and CDR2 SQIVND (reference sequence). This CDR3 has 15 residues. The trim removed 6 bases at V and 4 bases at J, leaving 6 bases unmatched. The chain's CDR3 is CASRPRGLGANVLTF. The DNA of the CDR3 is TGTGCCAGTAGGCCTAGGGGGCTCGGGGCCAACGTCCTGACTTTC. The whole variable domain, remainder taken from reference TRBV19 and TRBJ2-6, is DGGITQSPKYLFRKEGQNVTLSCEQNLNHDAMYWYRQDPGQGLRLIYYSQIVNDFQKGDIAEGYSVSREKKESFPLTVTSAQKNPTAFYLCASRPRGLGANVLTFGAGSRLTVL.

This clonotype has a count of ten or more. The chain is built from TRBV12-3 or TRBV12-4 and TRBJ2-3; 8 bases are a match to TRBD2. This CDR3 comprises 15 residues. V gave up 10 bases and J gave up 1 base; unmatched junction bases: 10. CDR3 region: CATTEYSGGTDTQYF. The CDR3 coding sequence is TGTGCCACCACGGAATATAGCGGGGGCACAGATACGCAGTATTTT.

J is TRBJ1-5 and V is TRBV9; perhaps TRBD1 as D (6 bases). Trimming left V 4 bases short and J 4 bases short, with 15 bases between. The CDR3 is 15 amino acids. Germline V gene data show CDR1 as SGDLS and CDR2 as YYNGEE. CDR3 in DNA: TGTGCCAGCAGCCCCCGGGGGGCCGAGAATCAGCCCCAGCATTTT. Its translation: CASSPRGAENQPQHF.

The rearrangement links TRBV4-3 to TRBJ2-5; D is unresolved. V dropped 5 bases and J dropped 5 bases, with 21 bases sitting between them. The CDR3 is 16 residues long. Looked up from germline, CDR1 is LGHNA and CDR2 is YSLEER. The CDR3 region is CASSSTTHPPGETQYF. In DNA form, the CDR3 reads TGCGCCAGCAGCTCCACGACTCATCCACCCGGTGAGACCCAGTACTTC.

V is TRBV28 and J is TRBJ2-7; D perhaps matches TRBD1 (5 bases). The CDR3 has 17 amino acids. Germline V gene lookup returns CDR1 MDHEN and CDR2 SYDVKM. Trimming stripped 6 bases from V and 4 bases from J, with 25 bases between. Here the CDR3 DNA reads TGTGCCAGCAGGAGCGCTTCGTTAGGGGCGCAGGGTTACGAGCAGTACTTC. This encodes CASRSASLGAQGYEQYF.

CDR3 nucleotides: TGTGCCAGCAGTTCAGGGGGCGTGGGCATAGGACGCGAGCAGTACTTC. Amino acid sequence: CASSSGGVGIGREQYF. This chain uses TRBV28 with TRBJ2-5, with 8 bases matching TRBD1. Gene TRBJ2-7 matches the end of the DNA better, so the J call may be wrong. This CDR3 is built from 16 residues. Germline assignment: CDR1 MDHEN and CDR2 SYDVKM.

The CDR3 is CASSLKGGETEAFF. The CDR3 DNA sequence: TGTGCCAGCAGCTTAAAGGGGGGGGAGACTGAAGCTTTCTTT. The V call is TRBV7-2, the J call TRBJ1-1, with TRBD1 as a possible D gene (6 bases). V shed 2 bases and J shed 5 bases, with 12 bases lying between them. The CDR3 spans 14 residues. CDR1 SGHTA and CDR2 FQGNSA come from the germline V gene.

For this clonotype: This sequence may be a read error, since a much larger clone differs from it by one base. The chain links TRBV7-2 to TRBJ2-7; D unresolved. The CDR3 has 14 amino acids. Germline loops: CDR1 SGHTA, CDR2 FQGNSA. V lost 5 bases and J lost 1, with 12 bases in between. The chain's CDR3 is CASSSVGESYEQYV. The CDR3 DNA sequence: TGTGCCAGCAGCAGCGTTGGGGAATCCTACGAGCAGTACGTC.

This clonotype has more than one count but fewer than ten. The V gene is TRBV14, the J gene TRBJ2-3, with D perhaps being TRBD1 or TRBD2 (6 bases each). Trimming pared 0 bases from V and 2 bases from J, leaving 18 bases between. Germline CDR1 is SGHDN and CDR2 is FVKESK. There are 18 residues in the CDR3. The CDR3 bases are TGTGCCAGCAGCCAAGAACGTTGGGGGGCCGGACTCACAGATACGCAGTATTTT. Translating it yields CASSQERWGAGLTDTQYF.

This clonotype has a handful of counts. The V and J genes are TRBV2 and TRBJ1-1, with a tentative D call TRBD1 (5 bases). V was pared by 2 bases and J by 2 bases, with 12 bases between. The CDR3 length is 15 residues. Looked up from germline, CDR1 is SNHLY and CDR2 is FYNNEI. The CDR3 protein is CASSELGQDNTEAFF. In DNA, the CDR3 is TGTGCCAGCAGTGAATTGGGGCAGGACAACACTGAAGCTTTCTTT. Drawing the rest from reference TRBV2 and TRBJ1-1, the complete variable domain is EPEVTQTPSHQVTQMGQEVILRCVPISNHLYFYWYRQILGQKVEFLVSFYNNEISEKSEIFDDQFSVERPDGSNFTLKIRSTKLEDSAMYFCASSELGQDNTEAFFGQGTRLTVV.

The chain combines TRBV29-1 with TRBJ2-2; D might be TRBD1 (6 bases). Between the trimmed V and J ends, which lost 6 bases and 4 bases, there was a span of 18 bases. CDR3 length: 15 amino acids. CDR1 SQVTM and CDR2 ANQGSEA come from the germline V gene. The CDR3: CSVAKGQGGTGELFF. The CDR3 DNA reads as TGCAGCGTCGCTAAGGGACAAGGAGGCACCGGGGAGCTGTTTTTT.

A few counts support this clonotype. The rearrangement links TRBV7-2 to TRBJ1-1; D remains unclear. The germline gives CDR1 SGHTA, CDR2 FQGNSA. This CDR3 has 14 amino acids. The V end lost 4 bases, the J end lost 3 bases, and 12 bases lay between the germline ends. As DNA, the CDR3 is TGTGCCAGCAGCTCGAGGTGGGCGGACACTGAAGCTTTCTTT. Its translation: CASSSRWADTEAFF.

This clonotype was counted many times. The chain employs TRBV10-3 and TRBJ1-2; 7 bases align to TRBD1. The CDR3 extends over 13 amino acids. Germline V CDR1 and CDR2: ENHRY, SYGVKD. The V segment lost 4 bases and the J segment 6 bases; nucleotides outside the gene matches: 5. The CDR3, as DNA: TGTGCCATCAGTGGGGACAGCATCGATGGCTACACCTTC. Its translation: CAISGDSIDGYTF.

On this clonotype: A clone one base away is much larger, so this may be a read error. This chain connects TRBV12-3 or TRBV12-4 to TRBJ1-2; maybe TRBD1 (5 bases). This CDR3 comprises 11 residues. V was cut by 3 bases and J by 8 bases, with 7 bases left in between. The CDR3 region is CASSFGGGYTF. The DNA of the CDR3 is TGTGCCAGCAGTTTCGGGGGAGGCTACACCTTC.

The chain couples TRBV28 to TRBJ2-1, with D maybe TRBD1 (6 bases). This CDR3 comprises 15 residues. Trimming stripped 5 bases from V and 6 bases from J, with 17 bases between. Germline V gives CDR1 MDHEN, CDR2 SYDVKM. The CDR3 loop reads CASSQGGPVINEQFF. As DNA, the CDR3 is TGTGCCAGCAGTCAAGGGGGTCCAGTCATCAATGAGCAGTTCTTC. The variable domain in full, with the rest retrieved from reference TRBV28 and TRBJ2-1, is DVKVTQSSRYLVKRTGEKVFLECVQDMDHENMFWYRQDPGLGLRLIYFSYDVKMKEKGDIPEGYSVSREKKERFSLILESASTNQTSMYLCASSQGGPVINEQFFGPGTRLTVL.

The chain joins TRBV28 to TRBJ1-3; 11 bases are shared with TRBD1. The CDR3 extends over 16 amino acids. V lost 6 bases and J lost 1; bases outside the gene matches: 5. Germline V CDR1 and CDR2: MDHEN, SYDVKM. The CDR3 DNA is TGTGCCAGCAGGTCGGACAGGGGGCTTTCTGGAAACACCATATATTTT. The encoded protein is CASRSDRGLSGNTIYF.

The rearrangement links TRBV6-5 to TRBJ2-1; possibly TRBD2 for D (7 bases). Looked up from germline, CDR1 is MNHEY and CDR2 is SVGAGI. V was pared by 0 bases and J by 4 bases, with 16 bases between. The CDR3 has 17 amino acids. The CDR3 reads CASSYSNPGGPYNEQFF. The CDR3 DNA follows: TGTGCCAGCAGTTACTCGAATCCGGGGGGCCCTTACAATGAGCAGTTCTTC.

This chain connects TRBV20-1 to TRBJ2-7, with D possibly being TRBD2 (6 bases). Germline CDR1 reads DFQATT; CDR2 reads SNEGSKA (reference sequence). Trimming took off 4 bases at V and 0 bases at J, with 19 bases between the two ends. This CDR3 is built from 16 residues. CDR3 residues: CSANGIGGLTSYEQYF. As DNA, the CDR3 is TGCAGTGCTAATGGGATTGGGGGACTGACCTCCTACGAGCAGTACTTC.

This clonotype was found many times. The chain is built from TRBV20-1 and TRBJ2-5; D is ambiguous. The CDR3 is made up of 13 amino acids. Trimming shortened V by 6 bases and J by 1 base, and 12 bases separated the two germline ends. CDR1 is DFQATT, CDR2 SNEGSKA, per germline (reference sequence). For the CDR3, the DNA is TGCAGTGCCCCCGGCGGAACCCAAGAGACCCAGTACTTC. Translated: CSAPGGTQETQYF.

This clonotype was seen many times. V usage is TRBV12-3 or TRBV12-4 and J usage is TRBJ1-2; TRBD1 is a possible D gene (5 bases). The CDR3 has 13 amino acids. V lost 6 bases and J 4 bases, leaving 12 bases between the germline ends. CDR3 protein: CASSSGGIYGYTF. CDR3 DNA sequence: TGTGCCAGCAGCTCCGGGGGAATCTATGGCTACACCTTC.

V and J are TRBV7-2 and TRBJ2-7; D not resolved. CDR3 length: 15 amino acids. CDR1 is SGHTA and CDR2 is FQGNSA in the germline V gene. Trimming left V 2 bases short and J 0 bases short, with 11 bases between. The CDR3 loop reads CASSLNPILSYEQYF. In DNA form, the CDR3 reads TGTGCCAGCAGCTTAAACCCGATTCTCTCCTACGAGCAGTACTTC.

This clonotype showed up just a few times. For the CDR3, the DNA is TGTGCCAGCAGTTCCGGGGGACAGGGGCGGCCGATAGCTTTCTTT. Encoded protein: CASSSGGQGRPIAFF. The chain has TRBV28 and TRBJ1-1; TRBD1 aligns across 10 bases. With 4 bases clipped from V and 10 bases from J, the junction kept 12 bases outside the gene matches. The CDR3 totals 15 residues. Per germline, CDR1 MDHEN and CDR2 SYDVKM.